This TCR beta chain is drawn from a study of T cell responses to AZD1222 COVID-19 vaccine. CDR1 LGHDT and CDR2 YNNKEL come from the germline V gene (reference sequence). With 1 base removed from V and 7 bases from J, the gap between germline ends came to 11 bases. This CDR3 region has 14 residues. This table comes from immunoSEQ multiplex PCR, and its TCRdb copy is limited to in-frame clones, with some not included. The sample has 150,000 to 200,000 clones; about 92% are singletons. The table lists this clone with a count of one. This specimen consisted of peripheral blood, obtained on day 0 of AZD1222 vaccination. The V call is TRBV3-1 (or the pseudogene TRBV3-2), the J call TRBJ2-4, with unresolved D. This sequence was found in an adult in good health. CDR3 in DNA: TGTGCCAGCAGCCAAGTACGCCTCGGGAACATTCAGTACTTC. This translates into CASSQVRLGNIQYF.